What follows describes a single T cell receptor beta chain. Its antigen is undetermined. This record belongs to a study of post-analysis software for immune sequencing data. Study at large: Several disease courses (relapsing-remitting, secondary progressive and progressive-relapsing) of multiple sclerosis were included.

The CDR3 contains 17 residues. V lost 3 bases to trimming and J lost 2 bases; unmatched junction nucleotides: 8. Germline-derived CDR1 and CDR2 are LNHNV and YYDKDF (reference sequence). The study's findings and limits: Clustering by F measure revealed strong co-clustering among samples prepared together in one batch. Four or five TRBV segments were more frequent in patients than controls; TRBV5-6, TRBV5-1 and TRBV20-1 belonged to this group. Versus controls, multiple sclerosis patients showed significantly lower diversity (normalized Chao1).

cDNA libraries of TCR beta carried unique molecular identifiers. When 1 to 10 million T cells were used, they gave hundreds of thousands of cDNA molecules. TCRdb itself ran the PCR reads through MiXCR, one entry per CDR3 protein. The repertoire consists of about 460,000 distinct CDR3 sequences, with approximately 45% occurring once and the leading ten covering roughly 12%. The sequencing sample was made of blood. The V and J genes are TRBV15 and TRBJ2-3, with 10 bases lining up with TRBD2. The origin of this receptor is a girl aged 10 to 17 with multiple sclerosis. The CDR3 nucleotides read TGTGCCACCAGCAGGGGACCGGGACTAGCGACCACAGATACGCAGTATTTT. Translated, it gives CATSRGPGLATTDTQYF.